These 11 T cell receptor beta chains share one sample of origin, sequenced in a study of cytomegalovirus exposure and HLA in healthy donors (dated by TCRdb to 2016 to 2017). The library came from the immunoSEQ multiplex PCR assay. The multiplex PCR relied on a mix of 60 forward primers for TCR Vbeta segments and 13 reverse primers for TCR Jbeta segments. In its TCRdb copy, this immuneACCESS table keeps in-frame sequences only and misses some clones. Where compared with another copy, unresolved V genes explain less than half of these, and the others have no known cause. This sample comprises about 200,000 clones, more than 75% of them detected only once. Of the sample, 1.5% to 2% is held by the ten largest clones. The sample was PBMCs. The receptors stem from a woman between 18 and 29 years old in good health and CMV-seronegative.

This chain uses TRBV5-4 with TRBJ1-2, with TRBD1 as a possible D gene (6 bases). V lost 2 bases, J lost 7 bases, and 9 bases lay in between. The CDR3 contains 12 residues. Germline lookup yields CDR1 SGHNT and CDR2 YYREEE (reference sequence). The CDR3 here is CASSFIGGGYTF. The CDR3 DNA reads as TGTGCCAGCAGCTTTATAGGGGGTGGCTACACCTTC.

This rearrangement joins TRBV10-3 to TRBJ2-1; the D gene is possibly TRBD2 (7 bases). This CDR3 is built from 15 residues. Trimming stripped 10 bases from V and 1 base from J, with 17 bases between. Germline CDR1 and CDR2: ENHRY and SYGVKD. CDR3 protein: CATGEGGESYNEQFF. In nucleotides, the CDR3 is TGTGCCACGGGAGAGGGGGGGGAGTCCTACAATGAGCAGTTCTTC.

This sequence joins TRBV27 and TRBJ2-7; perhaps TRBD2 as D (7 bases). CDR3 length: 13 amino acids. Germline CDR1 reads MNHEY; CDR2 reads SMNVEV (reference sequence). V lost 2 bases and J 7 bases, leaving 12 bases between the germline ends. CDR3 in DNA: TGTGCCAGCAGTTTAGTCGGGGGGCGTGAGCAGTACTTC. Translated: CASSLVGGREQYF.

The V call is TRBV19, the J call TRBJ1-2, with a possible D match to TRBD1 (5 bases). The V and J ends lost 5 bases and 7 bases respectively, with 14 bases between them. There are 13 residues in the CDR3. Germline lookup yields CDR1 LNHDA and CDR2 SQIVND (reference sequence). The CDR3 loop is CASSPDTSGGYTF. CDR3 sequence (DNA): TGTGCCAGTAGTCCGGACACTTCGGGTGGCTACACCTTC.

This rearrangement joins TRBV5-4 to TRBJ1-1, with D perhaps TRBD1 (5 bases). V lost 0 bases, J lost 5 bases, and 11 bases lay in between. Germline V gives CDR1 SGHNT, CDR2 YYREEE (reference sequence). The CDR3 is made up of 14 amino acids. In nucleotides, the CDR3 is TGTGCCAGCAGCTTGGTAGGGGCTGGAACTGAAGCTTTCTTT. Translated, it gives CASSLVGAGTEAFF.

The chain combines TRBV7-3 with TRBJ2-2, with D perhaps TRBD1 (6 bases). Germline V lookup: CDR1 SGHTA, CDR2 FQGTGA. V was cut by 1 base and J by 5 bases, with 14 bases left in between. The CDR3 length is 16 residues. The chain's CDR3 is CASSLNGQPVTGELFF. Written as DNA, the CDR3 is TGTGCCAGCAGCTTAAATGGACAGCCCGTGACCGGGGAGCTGTTTTTT. Using reference TRBV7-3 and TRBJ2-2 for the parts outside the CDR3, the full variable domain is GAGVSQTPSNKVTEKGKYVELRCDPISGHTALYWYRQSLGQGPEFLIYFQGTGAADDSGLPNDRFFAVRPEGSVSTLKIQRTERGDSAVYLCASSLNGQPVTGELFFGEGSRLTVL.

The J gene is TRBJ2-1, the V gene TRBV19, with TRBD2 matching over 8 bases. Germline V gene lookup returns CDR1 LNHDA and CDR2 SQIVND (reference sequence). The trim removed 0 bases at V and 3 bases at J, leaving 4 bases unmatched. This CDR3 contains 16 residues. The CDR3 region has the DNA TGTGCCAGTAGTATAGATAAAAGCGGGAGCTACAATGAGCAGTTCTTC. Its protein is CASSIDKSGSYNEQFF.

This chain uses TRBV9 with TRBJ2-3; TRBD2 aligns across 9 bases. The germline CDR1 and CDR2 sequences are SGDLS and YYNGEE. V lost 4 bases to trimming and J lost 1 base; unmatched junction nucleotides: 10. This CDR3 is 17 amino acids long. For the CDR3, the DNA is TGTGCCAGCAGCTCTAATCGGGCTAGCGGGGGCACAGATACGCAGTATTTT. Translated: CASSSNRASGGTDTQYF.

The gene calls are TRBV6-6 and TRBJ2-3, with D perhaps TRBD2 (7 bases). The germline V gene has CDR1 MNHNY and CDR2 SVGAGI (reference sequence). This CDR3 contains 16 residues. Trimming took 5 bases from V and 2 from J, leaving 17 bases between them. DNA for the CDR3: TGTGCCAGCAGTCAAACTTCGGGGGGCCCCACAGATACGCAGTATTTT. It is translated as CASSQTSGGPTDTQYF.

The V call is TRBV9, the J call TRBJ2-6; D might be TRBD1 (5 bases). Germline-derived CDR1 and CDR2 are SGDLS and YYNGEE. This CDR3 has 18 amino acids. Trimming cost V 2 bases and J 4 bases, with 19 bases left between them. For the CDR3, the DNA is TGTGCCAGCAGCGTGGGGATGGTGCGGACAAGAGGGGCCAACGTCCTGACTTTC. Amino acids: CASSVGMVRTRGANVLTF.

The chain has TRBV2 and TRBJ1-3; D gene ambiguous. The length of the CDR3 is 15 residues. Germline CDR1 reads SNHLY; CDR2 reads FYNNEI. Trimming pared 6 bases from V and 0 bases from J, leaving 12 bases between. CDR3 coding DNA: TGTGCCAGCAGCGTTCAGAGGAACTCTGGAAACACCATATATTTT. Its protein product is CASSVQRNSGNTIYF.